Here is one TCR beta chain with its context. As yet, its antigen is unknown. The data stem from a study of cytomegalovirus exposure and HLA in healthy donors. Study conclusions and caveats: TCR beta sequences numbering under 20,000 were associated with HLA alleles at 0.05 false discovery rate in a later analysis. Later analysis showed most CMV-associated TCR beta chains appearing HLA-restricted. Analyses of presence and absence presupposed an approximately uniform sequencing depth across donors.

The PCR made use of 60 Vbeta and 13 Jbeta primers. TCRdb keeps only in-frame clones here, not all; method: immunoSEQ multiplex PCR. Its table records under 250,000 clones. Germline V lookup: CDR1 MNHEY, CDR2 SMNVEV (reference sequence). CDR3 size: 17 residues. The TCR originated in a girl aged 2 to 9 in good health and CMV-seropositive. V usage is TRBV27 and J usage is TRBJ2-7; 8 nucleotides align to TRBD2. Sequencing input: PBMCs. The CDR3 loop is CVVRPGLGGLFSYEQYF. The CDR3 nucleotides are TGTGTGGTTAGGCCGGGACTAGGCGGACTCTTTTCCTACGAGCAGTACTTC.